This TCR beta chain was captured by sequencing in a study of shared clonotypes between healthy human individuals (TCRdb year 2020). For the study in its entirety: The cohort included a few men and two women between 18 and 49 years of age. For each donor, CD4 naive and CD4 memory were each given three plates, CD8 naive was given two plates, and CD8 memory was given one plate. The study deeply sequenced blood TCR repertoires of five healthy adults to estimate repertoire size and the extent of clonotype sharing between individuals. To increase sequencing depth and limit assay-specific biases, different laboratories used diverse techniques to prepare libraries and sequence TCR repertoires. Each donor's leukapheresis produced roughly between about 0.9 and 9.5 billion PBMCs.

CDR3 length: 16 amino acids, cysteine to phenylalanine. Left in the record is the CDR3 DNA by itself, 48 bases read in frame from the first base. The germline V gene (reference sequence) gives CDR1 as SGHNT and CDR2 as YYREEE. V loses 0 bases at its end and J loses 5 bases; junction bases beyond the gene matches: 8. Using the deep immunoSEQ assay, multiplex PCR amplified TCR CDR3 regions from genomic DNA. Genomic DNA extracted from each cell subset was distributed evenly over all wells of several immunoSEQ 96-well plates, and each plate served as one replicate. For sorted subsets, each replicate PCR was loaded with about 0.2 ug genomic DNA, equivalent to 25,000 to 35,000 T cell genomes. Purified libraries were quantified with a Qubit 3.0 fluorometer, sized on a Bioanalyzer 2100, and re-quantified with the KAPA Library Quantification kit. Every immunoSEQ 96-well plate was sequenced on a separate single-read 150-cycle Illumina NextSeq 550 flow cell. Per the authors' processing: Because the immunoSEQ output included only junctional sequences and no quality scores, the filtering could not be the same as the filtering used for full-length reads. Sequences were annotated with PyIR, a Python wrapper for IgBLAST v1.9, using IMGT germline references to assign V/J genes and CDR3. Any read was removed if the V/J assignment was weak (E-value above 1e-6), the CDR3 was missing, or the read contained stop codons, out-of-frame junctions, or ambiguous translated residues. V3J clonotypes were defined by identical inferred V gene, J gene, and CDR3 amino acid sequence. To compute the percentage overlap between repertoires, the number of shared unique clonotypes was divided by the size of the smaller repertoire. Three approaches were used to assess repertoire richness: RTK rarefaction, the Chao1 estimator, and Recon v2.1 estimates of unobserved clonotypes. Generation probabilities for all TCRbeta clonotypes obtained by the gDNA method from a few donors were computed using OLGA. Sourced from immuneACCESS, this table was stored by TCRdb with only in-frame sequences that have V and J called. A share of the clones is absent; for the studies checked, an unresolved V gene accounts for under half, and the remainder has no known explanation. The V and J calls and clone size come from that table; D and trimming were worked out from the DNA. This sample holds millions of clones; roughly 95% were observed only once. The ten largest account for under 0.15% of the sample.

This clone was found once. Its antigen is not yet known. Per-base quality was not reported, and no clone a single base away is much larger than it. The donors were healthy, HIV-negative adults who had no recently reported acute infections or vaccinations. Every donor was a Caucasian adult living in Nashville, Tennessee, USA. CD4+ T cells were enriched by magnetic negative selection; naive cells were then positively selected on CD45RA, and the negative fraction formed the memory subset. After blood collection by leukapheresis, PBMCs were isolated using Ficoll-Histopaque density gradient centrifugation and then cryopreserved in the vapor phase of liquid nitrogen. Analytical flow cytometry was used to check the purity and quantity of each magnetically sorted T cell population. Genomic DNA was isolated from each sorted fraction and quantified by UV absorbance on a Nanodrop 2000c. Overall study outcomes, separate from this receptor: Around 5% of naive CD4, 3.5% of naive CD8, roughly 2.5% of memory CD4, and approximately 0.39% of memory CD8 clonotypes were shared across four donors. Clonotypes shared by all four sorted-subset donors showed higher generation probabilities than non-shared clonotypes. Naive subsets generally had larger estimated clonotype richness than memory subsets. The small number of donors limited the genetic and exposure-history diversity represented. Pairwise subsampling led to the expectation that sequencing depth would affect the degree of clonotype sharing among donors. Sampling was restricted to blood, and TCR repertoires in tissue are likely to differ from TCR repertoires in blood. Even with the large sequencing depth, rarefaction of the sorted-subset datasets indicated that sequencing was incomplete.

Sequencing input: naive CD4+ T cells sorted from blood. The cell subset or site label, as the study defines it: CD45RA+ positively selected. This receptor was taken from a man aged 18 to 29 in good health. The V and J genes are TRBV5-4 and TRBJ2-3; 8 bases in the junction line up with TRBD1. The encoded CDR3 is CASSLEWTGSVDTQYF. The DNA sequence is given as TGTGCCAGCAGCTTGGAATGGACAGGGTCCGTAGATACGCAGTATTTT.